Shown below are 19 T cell receptor beta chains from a single sample sequenced in a study of T-cell reconstitution after alpha-beta-depleted transplantation in children. Unique molecular identifiers were built into the TCRbeta library. TCRdb reanalysed the PCR reads using MiXCR and keeps one entry per CDR3 protein. The sample holds 300,000 to 400,000 distinct CDR3 sequences; approximately 23% are singletons and the top ten take about 10%. The material sequenced was PBMCs, mostly from graft donor cells, taken 180 days after TCRalphabeta/CD19-depleted stem cell transplant. The receptors come from a male patient under 18 who had a stem cell transplant for acute lymphoblastic leukemia, so the T cells may come from the graft donor.

The chain is built from TRBV19 and TRBJ2-1; the D is unclear. The germline V gene encodes CDR1 LNHDA and CDR2 SQIVND (reference sequence). The CDR3 runs 12 residues. V shed 2 bases and J shed 9 bases, with 8 bases lying between them. This chain's CDR3 is CASSIQWGEQFF. The CDR3 DNA follows: TGTGCCAGTAGTATACAGTGGGGTGAGCAGTTCTTC. Full variable domain (remainder filled in from reference TRBV19 and TRBJ2-1): DGGITQSPKYLFRKEGQNVTLSCEQNLNHDAMYWYRQDPGQGLRLIYYSQIVNDFQKGDIAEGYSVSREKKESFPLTVTSAQKNPTAFYLCASSIQWGEQFFGPGTRLTVL.

The chain is built from TRBV19 and TRBJ2-7, with D uncertain. Trimming shortened V by 2 bases and J by 0 bases, and 8 bases separated the two germline ends. Germline-derived CDR1 and CDR2 are LNHDA and SQIVND (reference sequence). CDR3 length: 14 amino acids. Here the CDR3 DNA reads TGTGCCAGTAGTATATTTGGCCTCTCCTACGAGCAGTACTTC. It specifies CASSIFGLSYEQYF.

This clonotype has just a few counts. The gene calls are TRBV5-8 and TRBJ2-3; either TRBD1 or TRBD2 may fit D (5 bases each). The ends were cut back, 0 bases at V and 0 bases at J, with 11 bases in the middle. This CDR3 has 16 residues. Germline CDR1 is SGHTS and CDR2 is YDEGEE. The CDR3 coding sequence is TGTGCCAGCAGCTTGGGCCAGGGACGGAGCACAGATACGCAGTATTTT. Translated, it gives CASSLGQGRSTDTQYF.

This chain uses TRBV20-1 with TRBJ2-3; D perhaps matches TRBD1 (6 bases). Germline values: CDR1 DFQATT, CDR2 SNEGSKA (reference sequence). This CDR3 contains 14 residues. The ends were cut back, 6 bases at V and 0 bases at J, with 13 bases in the middle. The CDR3 DNA sequence: TGCAGTGCCAGCCGGGACAAAAGCACAGATACGCAGTATTTT. This sequence encodes CSASRDKSTDTQYF.

In its sample, this clonotype was seen a few times. This chain links TRBV7-9 with TRBJ2-7; 7 positions match TRBD2. Per the germline V gene, CDR1 is SEHNR and CDR2 is FQNEAQ (reference sequence). The CDR3 length is 13 residues. V was clipped by 5 bases and J by 5 bases; unmatched bases: 6. CDR3 amino acids: CASSTGGRNEQYF. CDR3 coding DNA: TGTGCCAGCAGCACCGGGGGGAGGAACGAGCAGTACTTC. Combining the CDR3 with reference TRBV7-9 and TRBJ2-7 gives the whole variable domain DTGVSQNPRHKITKRGQNVTFRCDPISEHNRLYWYRQTLGQGPEFLTYFQNEAQLEKSRLLSDRFSAERPKGSFSTLEIQRTEQGDSAMYLCASSTGGRNEQYFGPGTRLTVT.

This clonotype has more than one count but fewer than ten. V is TRBV5-4 and J is TRBJ2-1; 14 bases agree with TRBD2. Losses at the gene ends were 4 bases for V and 5 bases for J; bases not matched to a gene: 5. The CDR3 is 16 residues long. Germline CDR1 is SGHNT and CDR2 is YYREEE (reference sequence). The CDR3 spells CASSPKGLAGDNEQFF. CDR3 nucleotides: TGTGCCAGCAGCCCAAAGGGACTAGCGGGAGACAATGAGCAGTTCTTC.

Only a few counts were recorded for this clonotype. The V and J genes are TRBV9 and TRBJ1-3; 11 bases match TRBD1. J was trimmed by 4 bases and V by 4 bases; bases with no gene match: 10. The germline V gene encodes CDR1 SGDLS and CDR2 YYNGEE. The CDR3 sequence is 17 residues long. DNA of the CDR3: TGTGCCAGCAGCCACCGGGACAGGGGGATGGACGGAAACACCATATATTTT. Translating gives CASSHRDRGMDGNTIYF.

In this sample, this clonotype turned up a few times. V gene TRBV9 combines with J gene TRBJ1-1; D gene ambiguous. Deletions cut 2 bases from V and 0 bases from J, with 8 bases between. There are 14 residues in the CDR3. Germline loops: CDR1 SGDLS, CDR2 YYNGEE. The chain's CDR3 is CASSVEWMNTEAFF. In DNA form, the CDR3 reads TGTGCCAGCAGCGTCGAATGGATGAACACTGAAGCTTTCTTT.

The chain employs TRBV15 and TRBJ2-3; D uncertain. The V gene lost 0 bases and the J gene lost 0 bases, with 7 bases spanning the gap. Germline CDR1 and CDR2: LNHNV and YYDKDF (reference sequence). This CDR3 region has 15 residues. CDR3 residues: CATSREEASTDTQYF. In DNA, the CDR3 is TGTGCCACCAGCAGAGAAGAGGCTAGCACAGATACGCAGTATTTT.

This clonotype came up a few times. The V gene is TRBV10-3, the J gene TRBJ2-1; perhaps TRBD2 as D (5 bases). Trimming removed 0 bases at V and 10 bases at J, with 16 bases between. Germline loops: CDR1 ENHRY, CDR2 SYGVKD. This CDR3 has 15 amino acids. The CDR3 DNA is TGTGCCATCAGTGAGTCGACATTCGCGACGGGAGAGCAGTTCTTC. It translates to CAISESTFATGEQFF.

This clonotype has a handful of counts. The rearrangement joins TRBV20-1 to TRBJ2-3; D possibly matches TRBD1 or TRBD2 (5 bases each). Germline CDR1 is DFQATT and CDR2 is SNEGSKA (reference sequence). Trimming took 2 bases from V and 2 from J, leaving 14 bases between them. The CDR3 has 15 residues. DNA for the CDR3: TGCAGTGCTAGACGAGGGGTTTGGTTCACAGATACGCAGTATTTT. Translating gives CSARRGVWFTDTQYF.

V and J are TRBV29-1 and TRBJ2-1, with 12 bases fitting TRBD2. The CDR3 length is 15 residues. Germline loops: CDR1 SQVTM, CDR2 ANQGSEA. The V gene end was trimmed by 1 base and the J gene end by 4 bases; junction bases not matched to a gene: 2. CDR3 in amino acids: CSVEGLAGGYNEQFF. CDR3 DNA: TGCAGCGTTGAAGGGCTAGCGGGAGGGTACAATGAGCAGTTCTTC.

V usage is TRBV5-1 and J usage is TRBJ1-2, with TRBD1 matching 8 bases. Looked up from germline, CDR1 is SGHRS and CDR2 is YFSETQ. There are 14 residues in the CDR3. V dropped 0 bases and J dropped 9; count of bases not matched to a gene: 7. CDR3 protein: CASSLASTGVSYTF. The CDR3 region has the DNA TGCGCCAGCAGCTTGGCCTCGACAGGGGTTAGCTACACCTTC.

The chain is built from TRBV7-9 and TRBJ1-2; possible D gene TRBD1, 5 bases. The V gene lost 4 bases and the J gene lost 1 base, with 13 bases spanning the gap. The CDR3 totals 15 residues. Germline CDR1 and CDR2: SEHNR and FQNEAQ (reference sequence). CDR3 region: CASSSGSGHNYGYTF. The CDR3 DNA follows: TGTGCCAGCAGCTCCGGGTCAGGACATAACTATGGCTACACCTTC.

The chain carries TRBV2 and TRBJ2-6; D call uncertain. This CDR3 is 17 amino acids long. CDR1 and CDR2 from the germline V gene are SNHLY and FYNNEI. V shed 0 bases and J shed 0 bases, with 9 bases lying between them. The CDR3 coding sequence is TGTGCCAGCAGTGAAGCCCTCCCACACTCTGGGGCCAACGTCCTGACTTTC. It encodes CASSEALPHSGANVLTF.

The chain uses TRBV9 and TRBJ2-2, with TRBD1 matching 8 bases. The germline CDR1 and CDR2 sequences are SGDLS and YYNGEE. Germline trimming cut 3 bases from V and 1 base from J; bases unmatched to any gene: 5. This CDR3 spans 16 amino acids. The CDR3 sequence is CASSGTGTGNTGELFF. The CDR3 DNA reads TGTGCCAGCAGCGGAACCGGGACAGGGAACACCGGGGAGCTGTTTTTT.

In this sample, this clonotype turned up a few times. V usage is TRBV7-9 and J usage is TRBJ2-3, with 7 bases fitting TRBD1. Germline CDR1 is SEHNR and CDR2 is FQNEAQ (reference sequence). There are 15 residues in the CDR3. Trimming cost V 5 bases and J 2 bases; bases outside gene matches: 7. CDR3 nucleotide sequence: TGTGCCAGCAGCCCACGACAGGGTCCCACAGATACGCAGTATTTT. This translates into CASSPRQGPTDTQYF.

The chain employs TRBV6-2 or TRBV6-3 and TRBJ2-5; perhaps D is TRBD1 or TRBD2 (5 bases each). The germline V and J ends were trimmed by 7 bases and 5 bases, with 32 bases remaining between them. The CDR3 has 19 amino acids. Germline loops: CDR1 MNHEY, CDR2 SVGEGT. The CDR3: CASNDFSVGSREEGETQYF. The CDR3 nucleotides are TGTGCCAGCAATGATTTTAGTGTAGGCTCTAGGGAAGAGGGGGAGACCCAGTACTTC.

This clonotype showed up just a few times. The chain recombines TRBV5-5 with TRBJ2-7; D remains ambiguous. Trimming removed 4 bases from V and 7 bases from J, with 12 bases in between. Germline CDR1 and CDR2: SGHKS and YYEKEE (reference sequence). This CDR3 has 12 residues. The CDR3 region is CASSPPESEQYF. DNA of the CDR3: TGTGCCAGCAGCCCCCCAGAGAGTGAGCAGTACTTC.